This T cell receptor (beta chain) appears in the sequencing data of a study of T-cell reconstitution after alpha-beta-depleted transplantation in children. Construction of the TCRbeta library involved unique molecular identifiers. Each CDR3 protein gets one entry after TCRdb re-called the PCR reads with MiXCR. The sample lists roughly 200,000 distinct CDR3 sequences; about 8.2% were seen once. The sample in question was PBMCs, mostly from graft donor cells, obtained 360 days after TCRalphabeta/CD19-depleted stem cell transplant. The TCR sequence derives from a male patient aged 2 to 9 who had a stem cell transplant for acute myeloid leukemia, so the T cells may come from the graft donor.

CDR3 DNA: TGTGCCAGCAGTCCGGAGGGCCTGGCTTCACCCCTCCACTTT. Its translation: CASSPEGLASPLHF. V gene TRBV12-3 or TRBV12-4 combines with J gene TRBJ1-6; unclear D gene. This CDR3 is 14 amino acids long. Trimming took off 5 bases at V and 9 bases at J, with 14 bases between the two ends.